Here is one TCR beta chain with its context. What it recognizes is unknown. This record comes from a study of OX40 agonist ivuxolimab in advanced cancers. About the research overall: People who had prior anti-PD-1, anti-PD-L1 or anti-CTLA-4 therapy could take part, and roughly 40% had some. One hepatocellular carcinoma and two cutaneous melanoma patients partially responded. Overall study results and limits: CD4+ and CD8+ T cells in blood underwent clonal expansion by week 6 at 0.1 to 3.0 mg/kg. Nonresponders included some who also had low normalized T-cell clonal expansion.

The table came from immunoSEQ multiplex PCR; TCRdb's copy has only in-frame clones and leaves some out. The sample holds about 78,000 clones, about 84% seen once. Trimming removed 5 bases at V and 2 bases at J, with 12 bases between. This CDR3 region has 14 residues. Looked up from germline, CDR1 is SGHTA and CDR2 is FQGNSA. The sequencing used CD4+ or CD8+ T cells sorted from blood, collected in a trial of the OX40 agonist ivuxolimab. The TCR sequence derives from an adult with an advanced solid tumor such as melanoma, head and neck, liver or kidney cancer. The rearrangement links TRBV7-2 to TRBJ1-2, with D possibly matching TRBD1 (5 bases). This chain's CDR3 is CASSRGEGNYGYTF. The CDR3 nucleotides read TGTGCCAGCAGCCGCGGGGAGGGGAACTATGGCTACACCTTC.